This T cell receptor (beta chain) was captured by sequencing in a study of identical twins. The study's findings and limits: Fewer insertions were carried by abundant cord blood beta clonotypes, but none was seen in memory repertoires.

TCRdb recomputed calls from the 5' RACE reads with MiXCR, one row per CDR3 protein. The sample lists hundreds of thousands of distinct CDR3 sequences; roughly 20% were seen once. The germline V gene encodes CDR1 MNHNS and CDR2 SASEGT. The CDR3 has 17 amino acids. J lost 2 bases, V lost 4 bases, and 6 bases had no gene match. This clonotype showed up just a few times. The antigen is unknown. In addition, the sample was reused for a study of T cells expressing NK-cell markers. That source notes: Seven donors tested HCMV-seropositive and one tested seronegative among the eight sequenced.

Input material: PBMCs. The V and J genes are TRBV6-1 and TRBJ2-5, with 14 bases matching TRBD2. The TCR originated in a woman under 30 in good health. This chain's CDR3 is CASSGTSGRRGQETQYF. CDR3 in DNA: TGTGCCAGCAGTGGGACTAGCGGGAGGAGAGGGCAAGAGACCCAGTACTTC.